Each of the 6 T cell receptor beta chains below was sequenced from the same sample in a study of identical twins. One entry per CDR3 protein results from TCRdb running MiXCR on the 5' RACE reads. The table includes 1.5 million to 2 million distinct CDR3 sequences, under 35% detected once. The material sequenced was cord blood. All receptors derive from a newborn girl in good health.

The sample holds many counts of this clonotype. This chain joins TRBV9 and TRBJ2-3; 10 bases agree with TRBD2. Germline values: CDR1 SGDLS, CDR2 YYNGEE. The CDR3 loop spans 18 amino acids. V lost 0 bases and J lost 6; bases outside the gene matches: 13. The CDR3: CASSVDTGSGGSLDTQYF. DNA of the CDR3: TGTGCCAGCAGCGTAGATACCGGTAGCGGGGGGTCACTCGATACGCAGTATTTT.

The chain has TRBV20-1 and TRBJ2-3; 8 bases align to TRBD2. This CDR3 has 13 residues. Germline CDR1 and CDR2: DFQATT and SNEGSKA (reference sequence). J gave up 3 bases and V 3 bases, and 2 bases lay outside the gene matches. In DNA, the CDR3 is TGCAGTGCTAGGGGACTAGTTACAGATACGCAGTATTTT. Translating gives CSARGLVTDTQYF.

This clonotype was detected a few times. The chain joins TRBV21-1 to TRBJ2-4; the tabulated D call, TRBD1, remains unverified against the DNA. TRBV21-1 is a pseudogene segment. The CDR3 length is 14 residues. The CDR3 region is CASRQGTGKNIQYF. The DNA of the CDR3 is TGTGCCAGCAGACAGGGGACAGGGAAAAACATTCAGTACTTC.

A note on this clonotype: A much larger clone sits a single nucleotide away, making a read error possible. The gene calls are TRBV2 and TRBJ2-7; D gene ambiguous. This CDR3 region has 13 residues. V was pared by 8 bases and J by 7 bases, with 18 bases between. In germline, CDR1 is SNHLY, CDR2 FYNNEI. The CDR3 sequence: CASSVRSYNEQYF. The CDR3 DNA sequence: TGTGCCAGCTCCGTCCGGTCCTACAATGAGCAGTACTTC.

A note on this clonotype: A much bigger clone sits one base away, suggesting this may be a read error. CDR3 nucleotide sequence: TGTGCCAGCAGCCCGCCGGGACAGGTTACCTACGAGCAGTACTTC. Protein: CASSPPGQVTYEQYF. The gene calls are TRBV6-2 or TRBV6-3 and TRBJ2-4, with TRBD1 matching 8 bases. The DNA matches TRBJ2-7 better at its end, which makes the J call doubtful. The CDR3 sequence is 15 residues long. The V gene's germline CDR1 is MNHEY and CDR2 SVGEGT.

The chain is built from TRBV10-3 and TRBJ2-2, with 8 bases lining up with TRBD1. Germline assignment: CDR1 ENHRY and CDR2 SYGVKD. V shed 6 bases and J 2 bases; nucleotides not matched to a gene: 5. This CDR3 has 15 residues. CDR3 DNA: TGTGCCATCAGGACAGGGGAGTTTAACACCGGGGAGCTGTTTTTT. This sequence encodes CAIRTGEFNTGELFF.